These 9 T cell receptor beta chains came from one sample sequenced in a study of T cells after yellow fever vaccination. TCRdb called the 5' RACE reads again in MiXCR, with one record for every CDR3 protein. Of more than 350,000 distinct CDR3 sequences in the sample, 9.5% to 13% were seen once. The material was PBMCs, obtained on the day of the first yellow fever vaccination. The receptors shown here come from a young man who received the YFV17D yellow fever vaccine.

The rearrangement uses TRBV3-1 and TRBJ1-1; D possibly corresponds to TRBD1 (5 bases). The CDR3 sequence is 13 residues long. Between the trimmed V and J ends, which lost 7 bases and 1 base, there was a span of 10 bases. Germline values: CDR1 LGHDT, CDR2 YNNKEL (reference sequence). CDR3 loop: CASTNRWNTEAFF. The CDR3, as DNA: TGTGCCAGCACCAACAGGTGGAACACTGAAGCTTTCTTT.

The chain uses TRBV20-1 and TRBJ2-7; D is tentatively TRBD1 or TRBD2 (5 bases each). Between the trimmed V and J ends, which lost 4 bases and 6 bases, there was a span of 19 bases. Germline CDR1 DFQATT, CDR2 SNEGSKA (reference sequence). The CDR3 runs to 14 residues. CDR3 residues: CSATFRGRGVEQYF. The CDR3 DNA is TGCAGTGCTACGTTCCGGGGACGGGGTGTCGAGCAGTACTTC.

The chain carries TRBV20-1 and TRBJ1-5; D possibly corresponds to TRBD1 (5 bases). Germline CDR1 and CDR2: DFQATT and SNEGSKA (reference sequence). This CDR3 comprises 13 residues. Trimming took off 1 base at V and 5 bases at J, with 9 bases between the two ends. CDR3 in amino acids: CSARAEGDQPQHF. CDR3 nucleotide sequence: TGCAGTGCTAGAGCGGAAGGGGATCAGCCCCAGCATTTT.

This clonotype was counted a few times. The CDR3 DNA reads as TGCGCCAGCAGCCAAGATATGACAGGTGCCTACGAGCAGTACGTC. Amino acids: CASSQDMTGAYEQYV. The V call is TRBV4-3, the J call TRBJ2-7; possibly TRBD1 for D (6 bases). Germline V gene sequence: CDR1 LGHNA, CDR2 YSLEER. The CDR3 totals 15 residues. V was clipped by 0 bases and J by 2 bases, with 11 bases between them.

This clonotype has just a few counts. The V call is TRBV5-1, the J call TRBJ1-4; TRBD1 matches 8 bases. V was clipped by 0 bases and J by 4 bases; unmatched bases: 2. This CDR3 has 15 residues. The germline CDR1 and CDR2 sequences are SGHRS and YFSETQ. CDR3 residues: CASSLDRGFNEKLFF. In DNA form, the CDR3 reads TGCGCCAGCAGCTTGGACAGGGGGTTTAATGAAAAACTGTTTTTT. Drawing the rest from reference TRBV5-1 and TRBJ1-4, the complete variable domain is KAGVTQTPRYLIKTRGQQVTLSCSPISGHRSVSWYQQTPGQGLQFLFEYFSETQRNKGNFPGRFSGRQFSNSRSEMNVSTLELGDSALYLCASSLDRGFNEKLFFGSGTQLSVL.

This clonotype was seen only a few times. This sequence joins TRBV5-1 and TRBJ2-5; TRBD1 matches 9 bases. With 4 bases clipped from V and 5 bases from J, the junction kept 9 bases outside the gene matches. The CDR3 spans 15 residues. CDR1 is SGHRS and CDR2 is YFSETQ in the germline V gene. CDR3 protein: CASSPGTGRWETQYF. The CDR3 DNA reads as TGCGCCAGCAGCCCCGGGACAGGGCGATGGGAGACCCAGTACTTC.

This clonotype appeared a few times. This rearrangement joins TRBV28 to TRBJ1-5; 7 bases fit TRBD1. Germline V gene data show CDR1 as MDHEN and CDR2 as SYDVKM. The CDR3 runs to 12 residues. The ends lost 8 bases at V and 7 bases at J; junction bases unmatched: 5. Here the CDR3 DNA reads TGTGCCAGCGCCAGGGGGGAACAGCCCCAGCATTTT. It translates to CASARGEQPQHF.

This clonotype was detected many times. The chain carries TRBV5-1 and TRBJ2-5; D gene ambiguous. V lost 1 base, J lost 5 bases, and 12 bases lay in between. The CDR3 length is 14 residues. Germline V gene lookup returns CDR1 SGHRS and CDR2 YFSETQ. CDR3 amino acids: CASSLFPEEETQYF. The CDR3 DNA sequence: TGCGCCAGCAGCTTGTTCCCCGAAGAGGAGACCCAGTACTTC.

Many counts were recorded for this clonotype. The rearrangement uses TRBV19 and TRBJ2-2; 10 bases line up with TRBD1. The CDR3 runs to 15 residues. V shed 4 bases, J shed 5 bases, and the junction held 4 bases outside the gene matches. Germline V gene data show CDR1 as LNHDA and CDR2 as SQIVND (reference sequence). CDR3 in DNA: TGTGCCAGTAGTAGCCGGGACAGGGGAACCGGGGAGCTGTTTTTT. This sequence encodes CASSSRDRGTGELFF.